This record looks at one T cell receptor beta chain sequence and its context. Original methodology: Quantification of nucleated cells was approximated via reference gene primer amplification. Measured with immunoSEQ multiplex PCR; TCRdb has only the in-frame clones, and not every one. Clonal size and the V and J genes are those of that table, whereas D and trimming came from the DNA. In the table there are some 350,000 clones, about 90% of which are singletons. This entry comes from a study of blood T cell repertoires in COVID-19. Study information: Acute-phase and convalescent COVID-19 samples originated in the United States, Italy and Spain. Sources were T cells, B-cell-depleted T cells, or PBMCs; the material itself was cDNA or gDNA.

CDR1 is MGHDK and CDR2 is SYGVNS in the germline V gene. The CDR3 has 14 residues. The J segment lost 3 bases and the V segment lost 4 bases, leaving 0 bases of the junction unmatched. Participant ages covered roughly 18 to 89 years across about two dozen US areas. The sample comprised PBMCs or T cells enriched from blood (not recorded which). This receptor was identified in a woman between 25 and 40 years old who had recovered from COVID-19. The chain couples TRBV25-1 to TRBJ2-2; the match to TRBD2 covers 9 bases. Written as DNA, the CDR3 is TGTGCCAGCAGTGGGACTAGCGACACCGGGGAGCTGTTTTTT. Encoded protein: CASSGTSDTGELFF.